The 23 T cell receptor beta chains listed next were all sequenced from one sample in a study of CD8 T cells in ankylosing spondylitis. In TCRdb, the 5' RACE reads were re-called with MiXCR into one record per CDR3 protein. Found here are 150,000 to 200,000 distinct CDR3 sequences, roughly a third of them singletons; the top ten hold approximately 6%. The sequenced material came from synovial fluid, either unsorted or a sorted T cell fraction (not recorded which). The receptors originated from a male donor with ankylosing spondylitis.

The chain joins TRBV5-1 to TRBJ1-5; D may be TRBD1 (5 bases). Trimming shortened V by 4 bases and J by 3 bases, and 17 bases separated the two germline ends. CDR3 size: 16 residues. The germline V gene encodes CDR1 SGHRS and CDR2 YFSETQ. The CDR3 sequence is CASSPGGVYDNQPQHF. CDR3 in DNA: TGCGCCAGCAGCCCCGGAGGGGTATATGACAATCAGCCCCAGCATTTT.

J is TRBJ2-5 and V is TRBV29-1, with 10 nucleotides matching TRBD2. Germline V CDR1 and CDR2: SQVTM, ANQGSEA. CDR3 length: 15 residues. Trimming cost V 4 bases and J 4 bases; bases outside gene matches: 9. In DNA form, the CDR3 reads TGCAGCGTTGTTCTGGCTAGCGGGGGTGGAGAGACCCAGTACTTC. As protein: CSVVLASGGGETQYF.

A few counts support this clonotype. The V gene is TRBV29-1, the J gene TRBJ2-7, with a possible D match to TRBD1 (6 bases). V lost 7 bases to trimming and J lost 1 base, with 11 bases between them. The CDR3 contains 12 residues. The germline V gene encodes CDR1 SQVTM and CDR2 ANQGSEA. CDR3 bases: TGCAGCGCGAAGGACAGTTCCTACGAGCAGTACTTC. Translation gives CSAKDSSYEQYF.

The sample holds many counts of this clonotype. The gene calls are TRBV29-1 and TRBJ2-5; perhaps D is TRBD1 or TRBD2 (5 bases each). V was cut by 7 bases and J by 5 bases, with 17 bases left in between. CDR1 and CDR2 from the germline V gene are SQVTM and ANQGSEA. The CDR3 has 13 amino acids. The CDR3, as DNA: TGCAGCGCCACCGGGGCCGGTGCGGAGACCCAGTACTTC. Encoded protein: CSATGAGAETQYF.

The chain uses TRBV20-1 and TRBJ2-3; D might be TRBD2 (5 bases). The CDR3 spans 15 residues. Germline lookup yields CDR1 DFQATT and CDR2 SNEGSKA (reference sequence). With 2 bases removed from V and 1 base from J, the gap between germline ends came to 13 bases. The CDR3 DNA follows: TGCAGTGCTAGAAACGGGATCCGGGGCACAGATACGCAGTATTTT. Protein: CSARNGIRGTDTQYF.

This clonotype was observed many times. The genes are TRBV20-1 and TRBJ2-1; D remains unclear. Trimming cost V 4 bases and J 9 bases, with 10 bases left between them. The CDR3 contains 11 residues. Germline lookup yields CDR1 DFQATT and CDR2 SNEGSKA (reference sequence). The CDR3 reads CSATPAIEQFF. The CDR3 region has the DNA TGCAGTGCTACACCAGCGATTGAGCAGTTCTTC.

The chain links TRBV9 to TRBJ1-5; D is ambiguous. CDR3 length equals 12 residues. CDR1 and CDR2 (germline): SGDLS, YYNGEE. Trimming removed 9 bases at V and 5 bases at J, with 12 bases between. This CDR3 reads CANRREDQPQHF. Written as DNA, the CDR3 is TGTGCCAACCGGAGGGAAGATCAGCCCCAGCATTTT.

The chain has TRBV11-3 and TRBJ2-5; no clear D gene. From germline, CDR1 is SGHNT and CDR2 YENEEA. The CDR3 spans 13 residues. V gave up 5 bases and J gave up 7 bases, with 14 bases separating them. This CDR3 reads CASSPGEIGTQYF. The CDR3 DNA sequence: TGTGCCAGCAGCCCTGGGGAAATAGGGACCCAGTACTTC.

This chain links TRBV10-3 with TRBJ2-3, with D perhaps matching TRBD2 (6 bases). V was shortened by 8 bases and J by 0 bases, with 15 bases between the two germline ends. The CDR3 length is 15 residues. Per the germline V gene, CDR1 is ENHRY and CDR2 is SYGVKD. In nucleotides, the CDR3 is TGTGCCATCCAGGAGGGCGGAATTAGCACAGATACGCAGTATTTT. Its protein product is CAIQEGGISTDTQYF.

J is TRBJ2-3 and V is TRBV4-2; D may be TRBD2 (7 bases). The CDR3 has 15 amino acids. The germline V gene encodes CDR1 LGHNA and CDR2 YNFKEQ. With 4 bases removed from V and 6 bases from J, the gap between germline ends came to 17 bases. As DNA, the CDR3 is TGTGCCAGCAGCCGGGTCGAGGGGGGGGAGGATACGCAGTATTTT. Translating it yields CASSRVEGGEDTQYF.

Many counts were recorded for this clonotype. The DNA for the CDR3 is TGTGCCAGGGAATACAACGGGGGTCCCTCCTACGAGCAGTACTTC. This gives the protein CAREYNGGPSYEQYF. The chain employs TRBV3-1 and TRBJ2-7; weak D call: TRBD2 (6 bases). The V gene's germline CDR1 is LGHDT and CDR2 YNNKEL (reference sequence). The CDR3 length is 15 residues. V lost 9 bases, J lost 0 bases, and 18 bases lay in between.

V usage is TRBV5-1 and J usage is TRBJ2-3, with 9 bases aligning to TRBD2. The germline V gene encodes CDR1 SGHRS and CDR2 YFSETQ. With 3 bases clipped from V and 4 bases from J, the junction kept 9 bases outside the gene matches. CDR3 length equals 16 residues. CDR3 region: CASSSLSSGVADTQYF. CDR3 DNA: TGCGCCAGCAGCTCCCTGTCTAGCGGGGTGGCAGATACGCAGTATTTT.

The V and J genes are TRBV20-1 and TRBJ2-1; TRBD2 matches 8 bases. The V and J ends lost 0 bases and 8 bases, in that order; junction bases with no gene match: 15. Germline V gene data show CDR1 as DFQATT and CDR2 as SNEGSKA (reference sequence). The CDR3 extends over 17 amino acids. Written as DNA, the CDR3 is TGCAGTGCTAGAGATCCCCCGGGAGCGGGAGTTAGCGATGAGCAGTTCTTC. This codes for CSARDPPGAGVSDEQFF.

The gene calls are TRBV5-8 and TRBJ2-5; no firm D call. Trimming left V 0 bases short and J 1 base short, with 7 bases between. The CDR3 sequence is 14 residues long. Germline-derived CDR1 and CDR2 are SGHTS and YDEGEE. The CDR3 coding sequence is TGTGCCAGCAGCTTGGGAAGGGTCCAAGAGACCCAGTACTTC. Its protein product is CASSLGRVQETQYF.

The rearrangement uses TRBV11-2 and TRBJ2-7; D call uncertain. With 2 bases removed from V and 2 bases from J, the gap between germline ends came to 16 bases. In germline, CDR1 is SGHAT, CDR2 FQNNGV. This CDR3 region has 16 residues. The CDR3: CASSLRSQAGTYEQYF. CDR3 nucleotides: TGTGCCAGCAGCTTAAGGTCTCAGGCTGGGACCTACGAGCAGTACTTC.

This clonotype was picked up a small number of times. The rearrangement joins TRBV7-6 to TRBJ2-1; D unresolved. The CDR3 length is 15 residues. Trimming took 5 bases from V and 0 from J, leaving 11 bases between them. The V gene's germline CDR1 is SGHVS and CDR2 FNYEAQ. The chain's CDR3 is CASSPTQGSYNEQFF. The DNA of the CDR3 is TGTGCCAGCAGCCCCACGCAAGGCTCCTACAATGAGCAGTTCTTC.

The chain links TRBV6-1 to TRBJ2-1, with 8 bases that match TRBD2. The CDR3 totals 13 residues. Germline assignment: CDR1 MNHNS and CDR2 SASEGT. The V segment lost 8 bases and the J segment 9 bases; nucleotides outside the gene matches: 9. The CDR3 DNA reads as TGTGCCAGCCGCGGGAGGACTGTTGGTGAGCAGTTCTTC. Translating gives CASRGRTVGEQFF.

This clonotype has only a few counts. The J gene is TRBJ2-1, the V gene TRBV18, with D maybe TRBD2 (5 bases). CDR3 length equals 15 residues. Between the trimmed V and J ends, which lost 3 bases and 4 bases, there was a span of 13 bases. Looked up from germline, CDR1 is KGHSH and CDR2 is LQKENI. As DNA, the CDR3 is TGTGCCAGCTCACCTAGCCTAGGCGGGTACAATGAGCAGTTCTTC. Amino acids: CASSPSLGGYNEQFF.

In this sample, this clonotype turned up many times. The chain joins TRBV4-2 to TRBJ1-3; D unclear. Deletions cut 0 bases from V and 2 bases from J, with 8 bases between. In germline, CDR1 is LGHNA, CDR2 YNFKEQ. This CDR3 is 15 amino acids long. This CDR3 is CASSQDPSAGNTIYF. In nucleotides, the CDR3 is TGTGCCAGCAGCCAAGATCCTTCGGCTGGAAACACCATATATTTT.

This clonotype qualifies as medium-sized. The chain carries TRBV6-5 and TRBJ2-7; D not resolved. Germline V gene sequence: CDR1 MNHEY, CDR2 SVGAGI. The V end was cut by 3 bases, the J end by 4 bases, with 16 bases between. The CDR3 covers 15 residues. CDR3 amino acids: CASSYVPDGRYEQYF. CDR3 sequence (DNA): TGTGCCAGCAGTTATGTGCCAGACGGCCGATACGAGCAGTACTTC.

J is TRBJ2-6 and V is TRBV2, with TRBD2 matching 7 bases. The length of the CDR3 is 17 residues. Germline CDR1 and CDR2: SNHLY and FYNNEI. V dropped 8 bases and J dropped 3; count of bases not matched to a gene: 13. The CDR3 region has the DNA TGTGCCAGCGGAAGGGACCGCTTAGCGGGTGGGGCCAACGTCCTGACTTTC. It specifies CASGRDRLAGGANVLTF.

The gene calls are TRBV5-1 and TRBJ1-1; the D is unclear. V shed 0 bases and J shed 4 bases, with 10 bases lying between them. Germline V gene lookup returns CDR1 SGHRS and CDR2 YFSETQ. CDR3 length: 14 residues. The CDR3 spells CASSLDPSGTEAFF. The CDR3 nucleotides read TGCGCCAGCAGCTTGGACCCGAGTGGCACTGAAGCTTTCTTT.

This chain links TRBV6-1 with TRBJ1-4; possibly TRBD1 for D (5 bases). Germline CDR1 MNHNS, CDR2 SASEGT. The CDR3 runs to 14 residues. Deletions cut 8 bases from V and 0 bases from J, with 10 bases between. This CDR3 is CASLGDATNEKLFF. The CDR3 nucleotides read TGTGCCAGCTTGGGGGATGCAACTAATGAAAAACTGTTTTTT.